This T cell receptor beta chain was identified during a study of T cell responses to AZD1222 COVID-19 vaccine. Germline V gives CDR1 SGHDN, CDR2 FVKESK. V gave up 4 bases and J gave up 7 bases, with 20 bases separating them. The length of the CDR3 is 17 residues. Using immunoSEQ multiplex PCR, the repertoire was profiled, and TCRdb retains in-frame clones only, with some absent. The sample includes roughly 120,000 clones, 88% of them seen just once. Only a few counts were recorded for this clone. The rearrangement links TRBV14 to TRBJ1-6; D gene ambiguous. The sequencing used peripheral blood, collected on day 0 of AZD1222 vaccination. This TCR was recovered from an adult in good health. This CDR3 is CASSLNKAVPGNSPLHF. As DNA, the CDR3 is TGTGCCAGCAGCCTCAATAAGGCGGTGCCCGGGAATTCACCCCTCCACTTT.